This T cell receptor beta chain was profiled in a study of T cells after yellow fever vaccination. In the study overall: SMART-Seq v4 Ultra Low Input prepared the low-cell-number fractions.

The CDR3 length is 16 residues. Trimming took 6 bases from V and 3 from J; bases not matched to a gene: 4. The germline CDR1 and CDR2 sequences are LNHNV and YYDKDF (reference sequence). As TCR cDNA was made by 5'RACE template switching, a universal primer site and UMIs were added. In TCRdb, the 5' RACE reads were re-called with MiXCR into one record per CDR3 protein. Here the sample spans around 260,000 distinct CDR3 sequences, around 5.3% being singletons. The sample in question was CD4+ T cells sorted from PBMCs, obtained on the day of the yellow fever booster vaccination. The clonotype originates from a man aged 18-30 years who received the YFV17D yellow fever vaccine. The V gene is TRBV15, the J gene TRBJ2-3, with TRBD2 matching 15 bases. The chain's CDR3 is CATRSGTSGGTDTQYF. CDR3 bases: TGTGCCACCAGATCCGGGACTAGCGGGGGGACAGATACGCAGTATTTT.